The clone carrying this T cell receptor beta chain occurred a few times. Libraries of TCR beta came from iRepertoire HTBI primers plus Arm-PCR of CDR3 regions. Original methodology: Among the samples, under 70 TRBV and 12 to 15 TRBJ segments were identified. TCRdb independently ran MiXCR on the multiplex PCR reads; one entry per CDR3 protein. TCRdb, rather than the study authors, made the V and J calls. The table lists a few hundred thousand distinct CDR3 sequences, 20% to 25% of them singletons, with 56% in the top ten. The data are from a study of regulatory T cells in long-lasting Graves disease. Per the germline V gene, CDR1 is LNHDA and CDR2 is SQIVND (reference sequence). This CDR3 contains 14 residues. Trimming removed 1 base at V and 5 bases at J, with 8 bases between. Stated time point: persistent/refractory GD, antithyroid drugs over 5 years with positive TRAb. PBMCs were the source of the RNA used for TCR sequencing.

Sample: peripheral blood mononuclear cells (PBMCs), taken when the disease was refractory, from a patient treated with antithyroid drugs. V and J are TRBV19 and TRBJ1-4; TRBD1 might be the D (5 bases). The source of this sequence is a female donor with Graves disease. DNA for the CDR3: TGTGCCAGTAGTATAGTGGGGCCGAATGAAAAACTGTTTTTT. Its translation: CASSIVGPNEKLFF.